This T cell receptor (beta chain) was sequenced during a study of blood T cell repertoires in COVID-19. V was trimmed by 2 bases and J by 7 bases, leaving 14 bases between them. The V gene's germline CDR1 is SGHAT and CDR2 FQNNGV. The CDR3 sequence is 14 residues long. Original processing notes: Amplifying reference gene primers gave estimates of nucleated cell counts. Sequencing used immunoSEQ multiplex PCR; TCRdb keeps in-frame clones, though not all of them. The D gene and trimming were derived from the DNA, and the V and J assignments and clone size from that table. Of about 370,000 clones in the sample, roughly 89% were seen once.

The chain links TRBV11-2 to TRBJ2-5, with D uncertain. The sequenced material came from PBMCs or T cells enriched from blood (not recorded which). The receptor's source is a woman aged 30 to 39 who had recovered from COVID-19. The DNA of the CDR3 is TGTGCCAGCAGCTTATATGGGCGTCCATGGACCCAGTACTTC. This gives the protein CASSLYGRPWTQYF.